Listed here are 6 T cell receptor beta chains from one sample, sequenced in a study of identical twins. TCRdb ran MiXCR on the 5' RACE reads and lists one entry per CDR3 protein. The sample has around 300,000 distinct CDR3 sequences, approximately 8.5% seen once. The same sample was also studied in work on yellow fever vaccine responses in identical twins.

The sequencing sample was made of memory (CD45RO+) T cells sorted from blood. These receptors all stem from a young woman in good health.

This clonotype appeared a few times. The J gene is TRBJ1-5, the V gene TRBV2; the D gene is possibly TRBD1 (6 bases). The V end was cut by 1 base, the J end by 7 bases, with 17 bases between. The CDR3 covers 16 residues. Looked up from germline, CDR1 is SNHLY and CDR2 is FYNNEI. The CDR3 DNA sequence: TGTGCCAGCAGTGAAGTCACTGGGGGGCTTGGGCAGCCCCAGCATTTT. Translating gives CASSEVTGGLGQPQHF.

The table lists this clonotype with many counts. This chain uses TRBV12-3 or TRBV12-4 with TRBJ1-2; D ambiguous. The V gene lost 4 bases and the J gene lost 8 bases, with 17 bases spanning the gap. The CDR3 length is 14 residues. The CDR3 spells CASSYAALPAGYTF. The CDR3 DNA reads TGTGCCAGCAGTTACGCCGCTCTACCCGCCGGCTACACCTTC.

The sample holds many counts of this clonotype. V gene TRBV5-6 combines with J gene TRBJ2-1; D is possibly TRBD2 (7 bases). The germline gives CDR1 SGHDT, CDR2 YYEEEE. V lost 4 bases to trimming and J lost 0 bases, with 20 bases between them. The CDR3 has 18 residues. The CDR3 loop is CASSQQGLQKSSYNEQFF. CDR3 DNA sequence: TGTGCCAGCAGCCAACAGGGACTACAGAAGAGCTCCTACAATGAGCAGTTCTTC.

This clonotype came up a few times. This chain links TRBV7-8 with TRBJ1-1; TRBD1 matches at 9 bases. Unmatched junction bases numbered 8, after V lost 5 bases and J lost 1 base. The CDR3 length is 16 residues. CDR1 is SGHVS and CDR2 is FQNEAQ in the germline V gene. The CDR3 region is CASSPLPGQGNTEAFF. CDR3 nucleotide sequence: TGTGCCAGCAGCCCGTTACCGGGACAGGGGAACACTGAAGCTTTCTTT.

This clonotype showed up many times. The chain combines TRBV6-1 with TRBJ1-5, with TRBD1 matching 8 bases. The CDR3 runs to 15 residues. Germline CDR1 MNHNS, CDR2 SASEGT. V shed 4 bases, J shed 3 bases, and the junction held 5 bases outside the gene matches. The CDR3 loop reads CASSVDRAYNQPQHF. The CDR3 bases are TGTGCCAGCAGTGTGGACAGGGCCTACAATCAGCCCCAGCATTTT.

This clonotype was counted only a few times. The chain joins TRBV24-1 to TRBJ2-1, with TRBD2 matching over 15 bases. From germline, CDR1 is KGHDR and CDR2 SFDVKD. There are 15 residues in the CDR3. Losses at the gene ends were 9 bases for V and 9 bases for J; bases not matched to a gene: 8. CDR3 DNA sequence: TGTGCCACCGGGCCGGGACTAGCGGGAGGACGTGAGCAGTTCTTC. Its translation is CATGPGLAGGREQFF.